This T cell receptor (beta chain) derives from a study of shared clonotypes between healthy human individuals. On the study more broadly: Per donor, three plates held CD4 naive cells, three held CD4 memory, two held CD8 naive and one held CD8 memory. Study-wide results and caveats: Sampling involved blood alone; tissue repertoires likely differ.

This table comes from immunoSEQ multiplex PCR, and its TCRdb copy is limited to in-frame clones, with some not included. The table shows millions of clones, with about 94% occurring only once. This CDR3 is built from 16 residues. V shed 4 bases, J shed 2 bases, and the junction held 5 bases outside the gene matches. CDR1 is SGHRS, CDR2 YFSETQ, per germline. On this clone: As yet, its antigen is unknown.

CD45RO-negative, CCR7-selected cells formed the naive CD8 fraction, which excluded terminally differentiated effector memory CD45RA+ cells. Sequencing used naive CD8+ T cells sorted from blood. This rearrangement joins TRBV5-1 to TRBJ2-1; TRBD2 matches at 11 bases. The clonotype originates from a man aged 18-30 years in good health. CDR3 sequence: CASSPTSGITYNEQFF. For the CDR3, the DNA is TGCGCCAGCAGCCCGACTAGCGGGATAACCTACAATGAGCAGTTCTTC.